What follows are 13 T cell receptor beta chains derived from one specimen sequenced in a study of patients and donors after allogeneic stem cell transplantation. TCRdb reprocessed the RT-PCR reads with MiXCR, giving one entry per CDR3 protein. This sample has about a million distinct CDR3 sequences, with under 20% found just once. Sequenced material: blood, either unsorted or a sorted T cell fraction (not recorded which). The receptors derive from a human donor who was either an allogeneic HSCT recipient or a stem cell or donor lymphocyte infusion donor (not recorded which). It is not recorded whose cells these are; they may come from a transplant donor.

The V call is TRBV5-6, the J call TRBJ2-4, with TRBD2 identical over 7 bases. Germline CDR1 SGHDT, CDR2 YYEEEE. J gave up 8 bases and V 0 bases, and 5 bases lay outside the gene matches. This CDR3 region has 14 residues. The DNA of the CDR3 is TGTGCCAGCAGCTTGGGCGGGAGTCATGACATTCAGTACTTC. It is translated as CASSLGGSHDIQYF. Together with reference TRBV5-6 and TRBJ2-4, the CDR3 gives the full variable domain: DAGVTQSPTHLIKTRGQQVTLRCSPKSGHDTVSWYQQALGQGPQFIFQYYEEEERQRGNFPDRFSGHQFPNYSSELNVNALLLGDSALYLCASSLGGSHDIQYFGAGTRLSVL.

This clonotype was counted between two and nine times. V gene TRBV2 combines with J gene TRBJ2-4; 7 bases are a match to TRBD1. Losses at the gene ends were 4 bases for V and 1 base for J; bases not matched to a gene: 4. CDR3 length: 15 amino acids. CDR1 SNHLY and CDR2 FYNNEI come from the germline V gene. The CDR3 region has the DNA TGTGCCAGCAGTGGCGACAGGGTGGCCAAAAACATTCAGTACTTC. This codes for CASSGDRVAKNIQYF. Looking up the rest from reference TRBV2 and TRBJ2-4 gives the full variable domain: EPEVTQTPSHQVTQMGQEVILRCVPISNHLYFYWYRQILGQKVEFLVSFYNNEISEKSEIFDDQFSVERPDGSNFTLKIRSTKLEDSAMYFCASSGDRVAKNIQYFGAGTRLSVL.

This clonotype was seen a handful of times. V is TRBV11-3 and J is TRBJ1-1; D may be TRBD1 (5 bases). Germline CDR1 and CDR2: SGHNT and YENEEA. CDR3 size: 17 residues. V shed 6 bases and J shed 2 bases, with 22 bases lying between them. The CDR3 region is CASRRPGPPSGNTEAFF. In DNA, the CDR3 is TGTGCCAGCAGACGTCCGGGACCGCCGAGTGGTAACACTGAAGCTTTCTTT. The full variable domain, its missing parts supplied by reference TRBV11-3 and TRBJ1-1, is EAGVVQSPRYKIIEKKQPVAFWCNPISGHNTLYWYLQNLGQGPELLIRYENEEAVDDSQLPKDRFSAERLKGVDSTLKIQPAELGDSAVYLCASRRPGPPSGNTEAFFGQGTRLTVV.

The gene calls are TRBV24-1 and TRBJ1-1, with TRBD1 matching 7 bases. Germline V gene sequence: CDR1 KGHDR, CDR2 SFDVKD. CDR3 size: 14 residues. After removal of 7 bases from V and 5 bases from J, the junction contained 9 bases not matched to a gene. CDR3 DNA sequence: TGTGCCACCAGAGACAGGGTGTTGAGGACTGAAGCTTTCTTT. Amino acid sequence: CATRDRVLRTEAFF.

This clonotype was seen a few times. The gene calls are TRBV5-1 and TRBJ2-7; TRBD2 agrees at 7 bases. The CDR3 totals 15 residues. The germline CDR1 and CDR2 sequences are SGHRS and YFSETQ. V was pared by 0 bases and J by 7 bases, with 10 bases of the junction left unmatched. The CDR3 nucleotides are TGCGCCAGCAGCTTGGGGCAGACTAGCTTCGAGGAGCAGTACTTC. As protein: CASSLGQTSFEEQYF.

This chain uses TRBV7-8 with TRBJ2-7; the match to TRBD1 covers 7 bases. Germline CDR1 reads SGHVS; CDR2 reads FQNEAQ. The CDR3 is made up of 14 amino acids. Trimming removed 0 bases from V and 6 bases from J; junction bases left unmatched: 5. CDR3 in DNA: TGTGCCAGCAGCTTAGCGTACAGGGGCTCCGAGCAGTACTTC. This encodes CASSLAYRGSEQYF.

The chain employs TRBV12-3 or TRBV12-4 and TRBJ2-1; TRBD1 or TRBD2 may be the D gene (5 bases each). This CDR3 is 12 amino acids long. Trimming stripped 4 bases from V and 9 bases from J, with 10 bases between. CDR3 in amino acids: CASSWAGSEQFF. CDR3 sequence (DNA): TGTGCCAGCAGTTGGGCAGGGAGTGAGCAGTTCTTC.

The chain combines TRBV7-6 with TRBJ1-5; 8 nucleotides match TRBD1. The trim removed 3 bases at V and 3 bases at J, leaving 4 bases unmatched. The germline V gene encodes CDR1 SGHVS and CDR2 FNYEAQ. This CDR3 comprises 15 residues. The CDR3 nucleotides read TGTGCCAGCAGCTTGTACAGGGGGGTCAATCAGCCCCAGCATTTT. It is translated as CASSLYRGVNQPQHF.

V gene TRBV6-1 combines with J gene TRBJ2-2; no firm D call. Germline assignment: CDR1 MNHNS and CDR2 SASEGT. The V gene lost 6 bases and the J gene lost 7 bases, with 15 bases spanning the gap. The CDR3 spans 14 residues. As DNA, the CDR3 is TGTGCCAGCAGGAGAGTGATCGAGGACGGGGAGCTGTTTTTT. This sequence encodes CASRRVIEDGELFF.

The genes are TRBV11-2 and TRBJ2-3, with D possibly matching TRBD1 (6 bases). V lost 3 bases and J 2 bases, leaving 12 bases between the germline ends. The CDR3 is made up of 15 amino acids. CDR1 and CDR2 from the germline V gene are SGHAT and FQNNGV. CDR3 in DNA: TGTGCCAGCAGCTTTTATGCAGGGGCCACAGATACGCAGTATTTT. It translates to CASSFYAGATDTQYF.

This clonotype was counted many times. CDR3 protein: CASSRQGSGYTF. CDR3 nucleotides: TGTGCCAGCTCAAGACAGGGTAGCGGCTACACCTTC. The chain has TRBV12-3 or TRBV12-4 and TRBJ1-2, with 7 positions matching TRBD1. The V segment lost 8 bases and the J segment 8 bases; nucleotides outside the gene matches: 8. The CDR3 spans 12 residues.

The CDR3 nucleotides read TGCAGTGCTAGAGTGGCTAGCGCCCACAATGAGCAGTTCTTC. Its translation is CSARVASAHNEQFF. The chain combines TRBV20-1 with TRBJ2-1, with D perhaps TRBD2 (6 bases). The CDR3 has 14 residues. Trimming cost V 1 base and J 5 bases, with 12 bases left between them. The germline CDR1 and CDR2 sequences are DFQATT and SNEGSKA (reference sequence).

The sample holds a few counts of this clonotype. The rearrangement links TRBV5-1 to TRBJ1-2; 9 bases map to TRBD1. The CDR3 sequence is 16 residues long. The germline CDR1 and CDR2 sequences are SGHRS and YFSETQ. The junction had 11 bases not matched to a gene; V was cut back by 4 bases and J by 4 bases. The CDR3 DNA reads as TGCGCCAGCAGCAGGCCCCCCGGGACAGGGTCCTATGGCTACACCTTC. Protein product: CASSRPPGTGSYGYTF.